This T cell receptor beta chain was documented in a study of blood T cells in healthy people across ages. Germline CDR1 and CDR2: SNHLY and FYNNEI. The CDR3 runs to 13 residues. A sample-barcoded 5' primer and a J-beta primer mix were used in a second PCR of roughly 6 to 11 cycles. TCRdb analysed the 5' RACE reads with MiXCR anew, one entry per CDR3 protein. The top ten clones hold approximately 3.6% of a sample with some 560,000 distinct CDR3 sequences, roughly a quarter of them seen once. General study findings and limits: Higher diversity, along with more naive CD4+ cells, distinguished long-lived donors from aged donors. Strongly correlated with naive T cell percentage was TCR beta diversity.

This clonotype was counted between two and nine times. Its antigen is as yet unknown. A read error may account for a junction end that differs from germline. Another study also made use of these data, one on T cells of mothers and their children. As reported in that work: The authors used all extracted RNA for cDNA synthesis, at 1.5 ug per 15 ul. Researchers report slightly higher, though non-significant, overlap in related mother-child pairs than in unrelated pairs.

Sequencing was carried out using blood. This TCR derives from a boy younger than 10 in good health. The chain carries TRBV2 and TRBJ2-2, with unresolved D. In DNA form, the CDR3 reads TGTGCCAGTAGTGTAATAGATCGGGGGGAGCTGTTTTTT. It is translated as CASSVIDRGELFF. Supplemented by reference TRBV2 and TRBJ2-2, the full variable domain reads EPEVTQTPSHQVTQMGQEVILRCVPISNHLYFYWYRQILGQKVEFLVSFYNNEISEKSEIFDDQFSVERPDGSNFTLKIRSTKLEDSAMYFCASSVIDRGELFFGEGSRLTVL.